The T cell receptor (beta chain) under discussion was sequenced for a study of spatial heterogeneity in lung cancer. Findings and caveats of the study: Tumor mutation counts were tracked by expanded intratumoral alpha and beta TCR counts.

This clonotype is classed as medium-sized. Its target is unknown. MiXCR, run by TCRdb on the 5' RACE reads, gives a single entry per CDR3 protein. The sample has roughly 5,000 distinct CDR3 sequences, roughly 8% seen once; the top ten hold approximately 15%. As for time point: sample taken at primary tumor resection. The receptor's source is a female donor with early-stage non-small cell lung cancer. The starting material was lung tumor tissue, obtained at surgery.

This CDR3 is CASSSTGGETQYF. In DNA, the CDR3 is TGTGCCAGCAGCTCTACAGGGGGGGAGACCCAGTACTTC. The V call is TRBV7-9, the J call TRBJ2-5; 8 positions match TRBD1. This CDR3 is 13 amino acids long. In germline, CDR1 is SEHNR, CDR2 FQNEAQ (reference sequence). The V segment lost 4 bases and the J segment 5 bases; nucleotides outside the gene matches: 3.